The rows below give T cell receptor beta chains drawn from one sample of a study of cytomegalovirus exposure and HLA in healthy donors. Only in-frame clones appear in the TCRdb table, and some are missing; sequencing was by immunoSEQ multiplex PCR. The sample holds fewer than 100,000 clones, around 80% seen once. The sample consisted of PBMCs. The receptors originated from a woman aged 55-75 years in good health and CMV-seronegative. Both conserved end residues are part of each CDR3. D genes are given only for firm matches. Where a row states a size, it is once, few, many or the class of an expanded clone; other rows omit it.

TRBV18	14	NA	TRBJ2-1	NA	TGTGCCAGCTCATCCCCGGGAGACTACAATGAGCAGTTCTTC	CASSSPGDYNEQFF
TRBV6-5	14	TRBD2	TRBJ2-7	few	TGTGCCAGCAGTTCCGGGACTAGCGGGGACGAGCAGTACTTC	CASSSGTSGDEQYF
TRBV7-9	12	NA	TRBJ2-7	NA	TGTGCCAGCAGCTTAGATCAGGGGAAGCAGTACTTC	CASSLDQGKQYF
TRBV19	16	TRBD1	TRBJ2-7	NA	TGTGCCAGTAGTATCAACGCCAGGGGGCCATCCTACGAGCAGTACTTC	CASSINARGPSYEQYF
TRBV7-2	15	NA	TRBJ1-4	NA	TGTGCCAGCAGCCCCCCAGGTGGTAGTAATGAAAAACTGTTTTTT	CASSPPGGSNEKLFF
TRBV29-1	13	TRBD1	TRBJ1-1	NA	TGCAGCGTGGACAGGGTAAAGAACACTGAAGCTTTCTTT	CSVDRVKNTEAFF
TRBV27	9	NA	TRBJ2-7	NA	TGTGCCAGCAGCCTAAGGCAGTACTTC	CASSLRQYF
TRBV28	14	TRBD1	TRBJ1-2	NA	TGTGCCAGCAGTTCCGGACAGGGACTCTATGGCTACACCTTC	CASSSGQGLYGYTF
TRBV28	13	NA	TRBJ1-1	once	TGTGCCAGCACCCTTTTCAGGGCCACTGAAGCTTTCTTT	CASTLFRATEAFF
TRBV7-8	14	NA	TRBJ2-7	NA	TGTGCCAGCAGCTTGGGACAAGGGGGTTACGAGCAGTACTTC	CASSLGQGGYEQYF
TRBV2	12	NA	TRBJ2-7	NA	TGTGCCAGCAGTGAAGGACAGTACGAGCAGTACTTC	CASSEGQYEQYF
TRBV19	15	NA	TRBJ1-5	NA	TGTGCCAGTAGTATGGGGGGGCTGGTCAATCAGCCCCAGCATTTT	CASSMGGLVNQPQHF
TRBV7-2	13	NA	TRBJ2-7	NA	TGTGCCAGCAGCTTAGTCGGGGTTGGTGGGCAGTACTTC	CASSLVGVGGQYF
TRBV28	15	TRBD1	TRBJ2-2	NA	TGTGCCAGCACCATGACAGGGGCCGGAACCGGGGAGCTGTTTTTT	CASTMTGAGTGELFF
TRBV7-8	12	NA	TRBJ2-7	NA	TGTGCCAGCAGCTCCGGGGACTACGAGCAGTACTTC	CASSSGDYEQYF
TRBV7-6	15	TRBD1	TRBJ1-4	NA	TGTGCCAGCAGCGCCAGACAGGGGAGGAATGAAAAACTGTTTTTT	CASSARQGRNEKLFF
TRBV7-2	14	NA	TRBJ2-5	NA	TGTGCCAGCAGCTTATACGGGGGACAAGAGACCCAGTACTTC	CASSLYGGQETQYF
TRBV6-6	16	TRBD1	TRBJ1-4	NA	TGTGCCAGCAGTTACGCAGGGGGCAGAACTAATGAAAAACTGTTTTTT	CASSYAGGRTNEKLFF
TRBV9	16	TRBD2	TRBJ2-5	NA	TGTGCCAGCAGCGTAGAATCTAGCGGGATTTGGGAGACCCAGTACTTC	CASSVESSGIWETQYF
TRBV7-2	16	TRBD2	TRBJ2-5	NA	TGTGCCAGCAGCTTTGGGACTAGCGGGGGCGAAGAGACCCAGTACTTC	CASSFGTSGGEETQYF
TRBV2	15	NA	TRBJ1-6	NA	TGTGCCAGCACCCGGGGGTGGCAGGCCAATTCACCCCTCCACTTT	CASTRGWQANSPLHF
TRBV5-1	15	TRBD1	TRBJ2-3	NA	TGCGCCAGCAAGCTGGAAGGACAGGGAACAGATACGCAGTATTTT	CASKLEGQGTDTQYF
TRBV28	15	NA	TRBJ1-2	once	TGTGCCAGCAGTTTATCGGGTGGCCCCCGCTATGGCTACACCTTC	CASSLSGGPRYGYTF
TRBV7-9	13	TRBD1	TRBJ1-1	NA	TGTGCCAGCAGCAGGGACAGCAACACTGAAGCTTTCTTT	CASSRDSNTEAFF
TRBV7-6	13	NA	TRBJ2-5	NA	TGTGCCAGCAGCTTCGGAGGAAAAGAGACCCAGTACTTC	CASSFGGKETQYF
TRBV5-1	20	NA	TRBJ2-6	NA	TGCGCCAGCAGCTTGGCCATTTCGGGGGATCCCCGCTCTGGGGCCAACGTCCTGACTTTC	CASSLAISGDPRSGANVLTF
TRBV4-3	18	TRBD2	TRBJ2-1	few	TGCGCCAGCAGCCAAGATCTAATTAGCGGGAGAGGTTACAATGAGCAGTTCTTC	CASSQDLISGRGYNEQFF
TRBV25-1	15	TRBD1	TRBJ2-2	NA	TGTGCCAGCAGTGACTGGACAGGGGACACCGGGGAGCTGTTTTTT	CASSDWTGDTGELFF
TRBV6-5	13	NA	TRBJ2-3	NA	TGTGCCAGCAGTTCAGTGTTTACAGATACGCAGTATTTT	CASSSVFTDTQYF
TRBV29-1	15	TRBD2	TRBJ2-3	NA	TGCAGCGTAGTGCCGGGACTACAGGGCACAGATACGCAGTATTTT	CSVVPGLQGTDTQYF
TRBV7-2	15	NA	TRBJ1-1	NA	TGTGCCAGCAGCCCAGGAACAGGGCTGGGCACTGAAGCTTTCTTT	CASSPGTGLGTEAFF
TRBV28	15	TRBD1	TRBJ1-2	NA	TGTGCCAGCAGTCGCCCGCCAGGGGGCGTGGGAGGCTACACCTTC	CASSRPPGGVGGYTF
TRBV5-1	15	TRBD1	TRBJ1-3	NA	TGCGCCAGCAGCTTGAATCCCGGGACAGAGGACACCATATATTTT	CASSLNPGTEDTIYF
TRBV29-1	13	TRBD1	TRBJ1-1	few	TGCAGCGTTGATTCACAGGGGGACACTGAAGCTTTCTTT	CSVDSQGDTEAFF
TRBV29-1	14	NA	TRBJ2-1	NA	TGCAGCGTTGACGGGGGATTCGGGTTCAATGAGCAGTTCTTC	CSVDGGFGFNEQFF
TRBV14	16	TRBD1	TRBJ2-1	NA	TGTGCCAGCAGCATCACCGGGACAGGGCTCCCATTGGGGCAGTTCTTC	CASSITGTGLPLGQFF
TRBV15	15	NA	TRBJ1-5	NA	TGTGCCACCAGCAGAGATGCGAGGACTGCCCCGTCCCAGCATTTT	CATSRDARTAPSQHF
TRBV5-6	12	TRBD1	TRBJ1-1	NA	TGTGCCAGCAGCTGGGGGACAGCTGAAGCTTTCTTT	CASSWGTAEAFF
TRBV6-6	14	TRBD1	TRBJ1-1	few	TGTGCCAGCACACAGGGGATGCGTTTGACTGAAGCTTTCTTT	CASTQGMRLTEAFF
TRBV5-4	16	TRBD1	TRBJ1-3	NA	TGTGCCAGCAGCTCCCGGGACAGGGGGCTCGGAAACACCATATATTTT	CASSSRDRGLGNTIYF
TRBV10-3	14	NA	TRBJ1-1	NA	TGTGCCATCAGGGAAGGACAGCAGAACACTGAAGCTTTCTTT	CAIREGQQNTEAFF
TRBV6-1	15	TRBD1	TRBJ1-2	NA	TGTGCCAGCGGAATTTTGGACAGGGGCTTGTATGGCTACACCTTC	CASGILDRGLYGYTF
TRBV6-5	15	TRBD1	TRBJ1-2	NA	TGTGCCAGCAGCCCCTTCCCAGGGGGGACGGATGGCTACACCTTC	CASSPFPGGTDGYTF
TRBV5-4	14	TRBD1	TRBJ1-1	few	TGTGCCAGCACCACTGACAGGGGAGGAACTGAAGCTTTCTTT	CASTTDRGGTEAFF
TRBV28	13	NA	TRBJ1-2	NA	TGTGCCAGCAGGTCCTGGGGGGAGGGCTCCTACACCTTC	CASRSWGEGSYTF
TRBV2	13	NA	TRBJ2-5	NA	TGTGCCAGCACCCACCCCGGCGGGGAGACCCAGTACTTC	CASTHPGGETQYF